Listed below are T cell receptor beta chains from one sample, sequenced in a study of T cell responses to AZD1222 COVID-19 vaccine. Clones were sequenced by immunoSEQ multiplex PCR, and TCRdb holds only the in-frame ones, with some missing. The sample lists 130,000 or so clones; about 86% were seen once. The sequencing here drew on peripheral blood, taken on day 0 of AZD1222 vaccination. Receptor source: an adult in good health. Each CDR3 is given with its conserved first and last residue. A D gene is named only where the DNA matches it firmly. Only some rows state a clone size, as once, few, many or a class for expanded clones.

abundance: once; j_gene: TRBJ1-2; d_gene: NA; v_gene: TRBV19; CDR3aa: CASSGRWTGKGYTF; CDR3nt: TGTGCCAGTAGTGGCCGATGGACTGGTAAAGGCTACACCTTC
abundance: NA; j_gene: TRBJ2-2; d_gene: NA; v_gene: TRBV27; CDR3aa: CASSLPGTSNTGELFF; CDR3nt: TGTGCCAGCAGTTTACCCGGGACATCGAACACCGGGGAGCTGTTTTTT
abundance: NA; j_gene: TRBJ2-3; d_gene: TRBD2; v_gene: TRBV9; CDR3aa: CASSAPRDRSSGNTDTQYF; CDR3nt: TGTGCCAGCAGCGCCCCCCGTGACAGATCTAGCGGAAACACAGATACGCAGTATTTT
abundance: once; j_gene: TRBJ1-1; d_gene: TRBD1; v_gene: TRBV7-9; CDR3aa: CASSLYTGDAAFF; CDR3nt: TGTGCCAGCAGCTTATATACAGGGGATGCAGCTTTCTTT
abundance: NA; j_gene: TRBJ2-1; d_gene: TRBD2; v_gene: TRBV7-9; CDR3aa: CASRRTKLAGGLGYNEQFF; CDR3nt: TGTGCCAGCAGGAGAACAAAACTGGCGGGGGGGCTAGGCTACAATGAGCAGTTCTTC
abundance: NA; j_gene: TRBJ1-2; d_gene: TRBD1; v_gene: TRBV9; CDR3aa: CASSPGQGARYGYTF; CDR3nt: TGTGCCAGCAGCCCGGGACAGGGGGCGCGCTATGGCTACACCTTC
abundance: NA; j_gene: TRBJ1-2; d_gene: NA; v_gene: TRBV10-3; CDR3aa: CAISDPPGDYGYTF; CDR3nt: TGTGCCATCAGTGACCCCCCCGGTGACTATGGCTACACCTTC
abundance: few; j_gene: TRBJ2-5; d_gene: TRBD1; v_gene: TRBV5-4; CDR3aa: CASSNRDRAPETQYF; CDR3nt: TGTGCCAGCAGCAACCGGGACAGGGCTCCAGAGACCCAGTACTTC
abundance: NA; j_gene: TRBJ2-2; d_gene: NA; v_gene: TRBV7-2; CDR3aa: CASSERTRNTGELFF; CDR3nt: TGTGCCAGCAGCGAAAGGACACGCAACACCGGGGAGCTGTTTTTT
abundance: many; j_gene: TRBJ2-7; d_gene: TRBD2; v_gene: TRBV29-1; CDR3aa: CSVGPSGSYEQYF; CDR3nt: TGCAGCGTCGGGCCTAGCGGGAGCTACGAGCAGTACTTC
abundance: NA; j_gene: TRBJ2-2; d_gene: NA; v_gene: TRBV6-5; CDR3aa: CASSYSNLRDGELFF; CDR3nt: TGTGCCAGCAGTTACTCGAATCTTAGGGACGGGGAGCTGTTTTTT
abundance: NA; j_gene: TRBJ1-6; d_gene: NA; v_gene: TRBV7-2; CDR3aa: CASSLARNSPLHF; CDR3nt: TGTGCCAGCAGCTTAGCGAGGAATTCACCCCTCCACTTT
abundance: NA; j_gene: TRBJ1-5; d_gene: NA; v_gene: TRBV2; CDR3aa: CASSGTLGGSNQPQHF; CDR3nt: TGTGCCAGCAGTGGGACTTTAGGAGGGAGCAATCAGCCCCAGCATTTT
abundance: NA; j_gene: TRBJ2-1; d_gene: TRBD2; v_gene: TRBV27; CDR3aa: CASSLGLAGGPYNEQFF; CDR3nt: TGTGCCAGCAGTCTGGGACTAGCGGGAGGGCCTTACAATGAGCAGTTCTTC
abundance: NA; j_gene: TRBJ2-7; d_gene: TRBD2; v_gene: TRBV25-1; CDR3aa: CASSPTSGSVDEQYF; CDR3nt: TGTGCCAGCAGTCCGACTAGCGGGAGCGTCGACGAGCAGTACTTC
abundance: NA; j_gene: TRBJ2-5; d_gene: NA; v_gene: TRBV2; CDR3aa: CATRDNFVQETQYF; CDR3nt: TGTGCCACCCGGGACAACTTCGTCCAAGAGACCCAGTACTTC
abundance: NA; j_gene: TRBJ2-1; d_gene: NA; v_gene: TRBV3-1/TRBV3-2; CDR3aa: CATARGGREQFF; CDR3nt: TGTGCCACTGCCCGAGGGGGGAGAGAGCAGTTCTTC
abundance: NA; j_gene: TRBJ2-7; d_gene: NA; v_gene: TRBV18; CDR3aa: CASSPLGGRSYEQYF; CDR3nt: TGTGCCAGCTCACCTCTGGGCGGACGCTCCTACGAGCAGTACTTC
abundance: few; j_gene: TRBJ2-2; d_gene: NA; v_gene: TRBV4-2; CDR3aa: CASSQEPDYSGELFF; CDR3nt: TGTGCCAGCAGCCAAGAGCCTGATTACTCCGGGGAGCTGTTTTTT
abundance: once; j_gene: TRBJ2-1; d_gene: TRBD2; v_gene: TRBV27; CDR3aa: CASSSVAGPSFYNEQFF; CDR3nt: TGTGCCAGCAGTTCAGTAGCGGGGCCGTCTTTCTACAATGAGCAGTTCTTC